The sequence of this TCR beta chain was determined in a study of shared clonotypes between healthy human individuals (dated by TCRdb to the early 2020s). General notes on the study: The cohort comprised a couple of women and a few men aged 18 to 49 years. Per donor, three plates each were used for CD4 naive and CD4 memory, two for CD8 naive, and one for CD8 memory. To estimate repertoire size and how much clonotype sharing occurs between individuals, the study deeply sequenced the blood TCR repertoires of several healthy adults. To increase sequencing depth and limit assay-specific biases, TCR repertoire library preparation and sequencing were carried out by different laboratories using diverse techniques. Leukapheresis yielded between about 0.85 and 10 billion PBMCs per donor. General conclusions and limits of the study: Higher generation probabilities were observed for clonotypes shared by all four sorted-subset donors than for non-shared clonotypes. Because the study included only a small number of donors, the genetic and exposure-history diversity represented was limited. Rarefaction of sorted-subset datasets indicated incomplete sequencing despite the large sequencing depth. Sampling was restricted to blood, and TCR repertoires in tissues likely differ from the TCR repertoires found in blood. Larger estimated clonotype richness was generally found for naive subsets than for memory subsets. Sharing across a handful of donors was observed for about 4.8% of naive CD4, 3% to 4% of naive CD8, roughly 2.4% of memory CD4, and around 0.44% of memory CD8 clonotypes. Pairwise subsampling led to the expectation that sequencing depth would affect the degree of clonotype sharing among donors.

CDR1 is given as GTSNPN and CDR2 as SVGIG, both from the germline V gene (reference sequence). From its cysteine to its phenylalanine, the CDR3 spans 13 amino acids. Only CDR3 DNA remains: 39 bases, in frame from the first base. A distance of 9 bases separates the germline ends of V and J, which lose 2 bases and 2 bases respectively. Using the deep immunoSEQ assay, multiplex PCR amplified TCR CDR3 regions from genomic DNA. For each cell subset, the extracted genomic DNA was distributed evenly across all wells of several immunoSEQ 96-well plates, and each plate served as one replicate. For sorted subsets, each replicate PCR was loaded with 200 to 250 ng genomic DNA, equivalent to about 30,000 T cell genomes. The purified libraries were quantified using a Qubit 3.0 fluorometer, sized with a Bioanalyzer 2100, and then quantified again using the KAPA Library Quantification kit. Every immunoSEQ 96-well plate was sequenced on a separate single-read 150-cycle Illumina NextSeq 550 flow cell. On the authors' methods: Because the immunoSEQ output included only junctional sequences and no quality scores, the filtering could not be the same as the filtering used for full-length reads. Sequences were annotated with PyIR, a Python wrapper for IgBLAST v1.9, using IMGT germline references to assign V/J genes and CDR3. Any read was removed if the V/J assignment was weak (E-value above 1e-6), the CDR3 was missing, or the read contained stop codons, out-of-frame junctions, or ambiguous translated residues. A V3J clonotype was defined by an identical inferred V gene, J gene, and CDR3 amino acid sequence. Percentage overlap between repertoires was calculated by dividing the number of shared unique clonotypes by the size of the smaller repertoire. RTK rarefaction, the Chao1 estimator, and Recon v2.1 estimates of unobserved clonotypes were used to assess repertoire richness. For all TCRbeta clonotypes obtained by the gDNA method from four donors, generation probabilities were computed with OLGA. Held by TCRdb, this immuneACCESS table contains in-frame sequences only and omits some clones. Under half of the omission traces to an unresolved V gene where checked; the cause of the rest is unknown. For V, J and clone size, that table is used; D and trimming come from the DNA. A total of 2 million to 2.5 million clones appear in this sample, approximately 95% of them only once. The top ten clonotypes cover less than 0.15% of the sample.

Donors were healthy HIV-negative adults with no recently reported acute infections or vaccinations. All donors were Caucasian adults living in Nashville, Tennessee, USA. Magnetic negative selection was used to enrich CD4+ T cells, after which naive cells were positively selected on CD45RA and the negative fraction became the memory subset. Blood was collected by leukapheresis, and PBMCs were isolated by Ficoll-Histopaque density gradient centrifugation and then cryopreserved in liquid nitrogen vapor phase. Analytical flow cytometry was used to check the purity and quantity of each magnetically sorted T cell population. From each sorted fraction, genomic DNA was isolated and quantified by UV absorbance on a Nanodrop 2000c. Worth noting for this clone: The specificity of this receptor is unknown. No much larger clone is present one base from it, and per-base qualities are unavailable.

Recombination linked TRBV30 to TRBJ1-1, with the D gene too uncertain to name. Sequenced input: naive CD4+ T cells sorted from blood. This specimen's cell subset or site label, per the study, means: CD45RA+ positively selected. This TCR was recovered from a man aged 18 to 30 in good health. The base sequence is TGTGCCTGGAGTCATGTGTATAACACTGAAGCTTTCTTT. It encodes CAWSHVYNTEAFF. The full variable domain, with segments outside the CDR3 supplied by the reference TRBV30 and TRBJ1-1 proteins, appears as SQTIHQWPATLVQPVGSPLSLECTVEGTSNPNLYWYRQAAGRGLQLLFYSVGIGQISSEVPQNLSASRPQDRQFILSSKKLLLSDSGFYLCAWSHVYNTEAFFGQGTRLTVV.